This T cell receptor (beta chain) was recovered during a study of CD8 T cells in Susac syndrome. Reverse transcription of roughly 0.45 to 1 ug RNA used random hexamers. Via MiXCR, TCRdb re-called the immunoSEQ multiplex PCR reads, giving one row per CDR3 protein. Of 80,000 or so distinct CDR3 sequences listed, around 94% are singletons. Trimming removed 3 bases at V and 7 bases at J, with 15 bases between. Germline CDR1 reads MRHNA; CDR2 reads SNTAGT. The CDR3 consists of 14 residues. The chain recombines TRBV6-4 with TRBJ1-2; D call uncertain. Sequenced sample: CD8+ T cells from PBMCs. This TCR derives from a human donor in good health. The CDR3 coding sequence is TGTGCCAGCAGTGAAAAGCCTTCGGCCTTTGGCTACACCTTC. Amino acid sequence: CASSEKPSAFGYTF.